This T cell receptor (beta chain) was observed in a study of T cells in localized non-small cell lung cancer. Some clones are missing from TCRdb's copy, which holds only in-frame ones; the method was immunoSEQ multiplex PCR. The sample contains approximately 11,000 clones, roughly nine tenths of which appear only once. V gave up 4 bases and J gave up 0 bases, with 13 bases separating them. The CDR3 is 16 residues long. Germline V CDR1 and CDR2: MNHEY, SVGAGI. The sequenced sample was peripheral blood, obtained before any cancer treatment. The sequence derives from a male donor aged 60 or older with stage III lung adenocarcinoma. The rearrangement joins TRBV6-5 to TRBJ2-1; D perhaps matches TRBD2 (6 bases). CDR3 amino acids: CASSSQAGSSYNEQFF. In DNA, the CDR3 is TGTGCCAGCAGTTCCCAGGCGGGGAGCTCCTACAATGAGCAGTTCTTC.